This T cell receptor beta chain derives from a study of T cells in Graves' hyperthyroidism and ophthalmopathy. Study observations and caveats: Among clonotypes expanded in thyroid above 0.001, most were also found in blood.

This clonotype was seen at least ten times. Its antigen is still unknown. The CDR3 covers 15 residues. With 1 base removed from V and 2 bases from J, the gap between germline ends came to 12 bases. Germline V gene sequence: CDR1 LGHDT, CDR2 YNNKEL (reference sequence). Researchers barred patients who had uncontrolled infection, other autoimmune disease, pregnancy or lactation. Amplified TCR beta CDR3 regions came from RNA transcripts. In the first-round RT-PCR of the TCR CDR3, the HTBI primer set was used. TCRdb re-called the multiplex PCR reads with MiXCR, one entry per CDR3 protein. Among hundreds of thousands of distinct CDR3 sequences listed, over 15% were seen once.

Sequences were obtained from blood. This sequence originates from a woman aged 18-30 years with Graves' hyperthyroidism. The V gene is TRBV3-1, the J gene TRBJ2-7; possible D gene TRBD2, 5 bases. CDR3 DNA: TGTGCCAGCAGCCAAGGTACGGGGATGACCTACGAGCAGTACTTC. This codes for CASSQGTGMTYEQYF.